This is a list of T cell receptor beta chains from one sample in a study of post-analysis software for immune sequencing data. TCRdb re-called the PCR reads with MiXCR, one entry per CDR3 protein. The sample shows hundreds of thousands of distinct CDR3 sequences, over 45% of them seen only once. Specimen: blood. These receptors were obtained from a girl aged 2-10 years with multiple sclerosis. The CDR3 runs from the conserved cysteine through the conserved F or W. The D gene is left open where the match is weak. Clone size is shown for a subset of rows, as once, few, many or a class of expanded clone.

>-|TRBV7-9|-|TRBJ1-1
CTSSPGGDTEAFF
TGTACCAGCAGCCCCGGGGGGGACACTGAAGCTTTCTTT
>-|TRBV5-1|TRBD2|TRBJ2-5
CASSRRAGREETQYF
TGCGCCAGCAGCCGGAGAGCGGGAAGGGAAGAGACCCAGTACTTC
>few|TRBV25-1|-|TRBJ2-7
CASSETGSSYEQYF
TGTGCCAGCAGTGAAACAGGGTCCTCCTACGAGCAGTACTTC
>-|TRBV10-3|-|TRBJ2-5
CAIRTTSYQETQYF
TGCGCCATCAGGACTACCTCGTACCAAGAGACCCAGTACTTC
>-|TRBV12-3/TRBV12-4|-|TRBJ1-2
CASRTDLMTYGYTF
TGTGCCAGCAGAACCGACCTGATGACCTATGGCTACACCTTC
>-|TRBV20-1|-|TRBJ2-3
CSAPLGGGPTDTQYF
TGCAGTGCCCCGCTAGGGGGAGGGCCCACAGATACGCAGTATTTT
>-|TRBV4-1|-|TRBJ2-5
CASSWTYQETQYF
TGCGCCAGCAGCTGGACTTACCAAGAGACCCAGTACTTC
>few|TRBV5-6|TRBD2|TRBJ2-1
CASSPKGLAGVFSYNEQFF
TGTGCCAGCAGTCCAAAGGGACTAGCGGGCGTGTTCTCCTACAATGAGCAGTTCTTC
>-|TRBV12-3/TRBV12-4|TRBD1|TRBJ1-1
CASSNQDRVHTEAFF
TGTGCCAGCAGTAATCAAGACAGGGTGCACACTGAAGCTTTCTTT
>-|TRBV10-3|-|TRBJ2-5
CAISRPRGETQYF
TGTGCCATCAGTCGACCGCGTGGGGAGACCCAGTACTTC
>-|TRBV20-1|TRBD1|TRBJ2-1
CSANDRDNEQFF
TGCAGTGCTAACGACAGGGACAATGAGCAGTTCTTC
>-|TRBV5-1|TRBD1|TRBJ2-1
CASSSGTEPYNEQFF
TGCGCCAGCAGCTCCGGGACAGAGCCCTACAATGAGCAGTTCTTC
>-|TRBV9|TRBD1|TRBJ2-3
CASSYRTGTVHTDTQYF
TGTGCCAGCAGCTATCGTACCGGGACAGTTCACACAGATACGCAGTATTTT
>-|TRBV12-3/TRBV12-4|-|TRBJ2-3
CASSRQVPLGTDTQYF
TGTGCCAGCAGTCGGCAGGTTCCCTTGGGCACAGATACGCAGTATTTT
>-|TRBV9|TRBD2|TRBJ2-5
CASSVGAGVGETQYF
TGTGCCAGCAGCGTAGGAGCGGGGGTCGGCGAGACCCAGTACTTC
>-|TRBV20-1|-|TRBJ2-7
CSARGGQYEQYF
TGCAGTGCTAGGGGGGGACAGTACGAGCAGTACTTC
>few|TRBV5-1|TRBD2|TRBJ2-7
CASSGGSVHEQYF
TGCGCCAGCAGTGGCGGGAGCGTCCACGAGCAGTACTTC
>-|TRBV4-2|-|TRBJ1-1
CASSPGDGVNTEAFF
TGTGCCAGCAGCCCCGGGGATGGGGTGAACACTGAAGCTTTCTTT
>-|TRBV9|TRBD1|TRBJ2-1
CASRGQGGGFNEQFF
TGTGCCAGCAGGGGACAGGGAGGAGGGTTCAATGAGCAGTTCTTC
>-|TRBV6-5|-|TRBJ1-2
CASSSLGQTRGSYGYTF
TGTGCCAGCAGTTCCCTAGGACAGACGCGAGGATCCTATGGCTACACCTTC
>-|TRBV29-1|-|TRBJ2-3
CSVAPTSTDTQYF
TGCAGCGTTGCGCCGACGAGCACAGATACGCAGTATTTT
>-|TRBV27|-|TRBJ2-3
CASGLPVRDTQYF
TGTGCCAGCGGGTTGCCTGTTCGTGATACGCAGTATTTT
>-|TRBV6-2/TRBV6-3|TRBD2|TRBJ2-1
CASSYLTSGDEQFF
TGTGCCAGCAGTTACCTTACTAGCGGCGATGAGCAGTTCTTC
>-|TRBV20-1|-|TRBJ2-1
CSARDLRRVMAYNEQFF
TGCAGTGCTAGAGATCTGAGACGGGTAATGGCCTACAATGAGCAGTTCTTC
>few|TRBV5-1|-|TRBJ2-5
CASSLERQETQYF
TGCGCCAGCAGCTTGGAGCGCCAAGAGACCCAGTACTTC
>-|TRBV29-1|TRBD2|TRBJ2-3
CRGGGAGDADTQYF
TGCAGGGGAGGAGGAGCGGGGGATGCAGATACGCAGTATTTT
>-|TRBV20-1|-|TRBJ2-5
CSARDPVSGTQYF
TGCAGTGCTAGAGACCCGGTCAGTGGGACCCAGTACTTC
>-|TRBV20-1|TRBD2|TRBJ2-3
CSARDQPAGGDTQYF
TGCAGTGCTAGAGATCAGCCCGCGGGAGGAGATACGCAGTATTTT
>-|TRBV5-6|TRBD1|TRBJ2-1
CASSLVGDRAVDEQFF
TGTGCCAGCAGCTTGGTTGGGGACAGAGCAGTCGATGAGCAGTTCTTC
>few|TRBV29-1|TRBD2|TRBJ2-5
CSVVGLAGGGPYNEQYF
TGCAGCGTCGTGGGACTAGCGGGAGGGGGCCCCTACAATGAGCAGTACTTC
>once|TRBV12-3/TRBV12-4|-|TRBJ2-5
CASSGRGAPGGETQYF
TGTGCCAGCAGTGGCCGGGGAGCTCCGGGCGGGGAGACCCAGTACTTC
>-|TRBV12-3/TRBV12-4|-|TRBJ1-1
CANRLGPLGTEAFF
TGTGCCAATAGGCTAGGGCCCCTGGGGACTGAAGCTTTCTTT
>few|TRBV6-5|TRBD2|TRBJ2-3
CASSLTSGSPTDTQYF
TGTGCCAGCAGTTTGACTAGCGGGAGCCCCACAGATACGCAGTATTTT
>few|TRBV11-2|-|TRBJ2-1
CASSLDGPYEQFF
TGTGCCAGCAGCTTAGATGGCCCCTATGAGCAGTTCTTC
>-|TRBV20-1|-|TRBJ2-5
CSARKVETQYF
TGCAGTGCTAGAAAAGTAGAGACCCAGTACTTC
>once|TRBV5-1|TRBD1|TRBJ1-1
CASSRWPGQGMNTEAFF
TGCGCCAGCAGCAGATGGCCCGGACAGGGGATGAACACTGAAGCTTTCTTT
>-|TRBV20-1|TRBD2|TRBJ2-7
CSARDRGRRDEQYF
TGCAGTGCTAGAGACCGCGGGAGGAGGGACGAGCAGTACTTC
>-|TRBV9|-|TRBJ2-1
CASSEQENEQFF
TGTGCCAGCAGCGAACAGGAGAATGAGCAGTTCTTC
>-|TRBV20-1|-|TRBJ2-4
CSASPGLGGKNIQYF
TGCAGTGCTAGTCCCGGTCTAGGCGGCAAAAACATTCAGTACTTC
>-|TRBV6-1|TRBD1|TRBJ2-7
CASSETGRPLYEQYF
TGTGCCAGCAGTGAGACAGGGCGTCCCCTCTACGAGCAGTACTTC
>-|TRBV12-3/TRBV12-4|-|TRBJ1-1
CASSSSLTGAEAFF
TGTGCCAGCAGTAGTTCGCTTACGGGAGCTGAAGCTTTCTTT
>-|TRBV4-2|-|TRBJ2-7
CASSQETGIGRHEQYF
TGTGCCAGCAGCCAAGAAACGGGAATAGGACGCCACGAGCAGTACTTC
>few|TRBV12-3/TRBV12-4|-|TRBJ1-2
CASSPPTDSSSYGYTF
TGTGCCAGCAGTCCCCCGACCGATTCATCGTCCTATGGCTACACCTTC
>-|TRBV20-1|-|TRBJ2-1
CSASQTSGRGFF
TGCAGTGCTAGTCAAACCAGCGGGCGGGGGTTCTTC
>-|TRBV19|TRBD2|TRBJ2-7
CASSIVGLAGYEQYF
TGTGCCAGTAGTATAGTGGGACTAGCGGGCTACGAGCAGTACTTC
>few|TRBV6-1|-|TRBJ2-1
CASSEWVDEQFF
TGTGCCAGCAGTGAATGGGTGGACGAGCAGTTCTTC
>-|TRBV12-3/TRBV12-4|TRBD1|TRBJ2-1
CASSPGTGGLSLYNEQFF
TGTGCCAGCAGTCCGGGGACAGGGGGCCTGTCCCTATACAATGAGCAGTTCTTC
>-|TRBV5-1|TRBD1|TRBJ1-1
CASSLEGAYTEAFF
TGCGCCAGCAGCTTGGAGGGGGCCTACACTGAAGCTTTCTTT
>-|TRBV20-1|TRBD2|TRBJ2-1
CSARVAGGRLYNEQFF
TGCAGTGCTAGGGTGGCGGGAGGAAGGCTCTACAATGAGCAGTTCTTC
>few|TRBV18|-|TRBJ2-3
CATQTDSTDTQYF
TGTGCCACCCAGACGGATAGCACAGATACGCAGTATTTT
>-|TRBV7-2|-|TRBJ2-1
CASSPRPGSYNELFF
TGTGCCAGCAGCCCAAGGCCGGGCTCCTACAATGAGCTGTTCTTC
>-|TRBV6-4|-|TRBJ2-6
CASKASGANVLTF
TGTGCCAGCAAAGCCTCTGGGGCCAACGTCCTGACTTTC
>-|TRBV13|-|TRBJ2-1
CASSSGDRSFDEQFF
TGTGCCAGCAGTTCCGGTGACAGATCGTTCGATGAGCAGTTCTTC